This T cell receptor beta chain appears in the sequencing data of a study of T-cell memory formation after mild COVID-19. The CDR3 extends over 16 amino acids. The germline V gene encodes CDR1 SGDLS and CDR2 YYNGEE. V shed 0 bases, J shed 6 bases, and the junction held 7 bases outside the gene matches. TCRdb re-called the 5' RACE reads through MiXCR, storing one row per CDR3 protein. The profile covers fewer than 550,000 distinct CDR3 sequences, with 15% to 20% appearing a single time and approximately 8.1% taken by the ten largest. The sample taken for sequencing was PBMCs or a T cell subset sorted from them (not recorded which). The receptor was derived from an adult woman who had mild COVID-19 (a few samples of this study predate the infection). Cell type and time point are not known. This chain uses TRBV9 with TRBJ2-1; 9 bases line up with TRBD2. CDR3 nucleotides: TGTGCCAGCAGCGTAGGGAATGCGGGGGGGCTCAATGAGCAGTTCTTC. Protein sequence: CASSVGNAGGLNEQFF.